Detailed here is one T cell receptor (beta chain). The data derive from a study of T cell changes during pregnancy in multiple sclerosis. Sequencing was performed with immunoSEQ multiplex PCR; in TCRdb, only in-frame clones are kept and a portion is missing. The table has about 79,000 clones, just over 90% seen once; the top ten hold under 0.6%. The receptor's source is a female donor with multiple sclerosis, enrolled in a pregnancy study. The sequencing used CD4+ T cells from peripheral blood mononuclear cells, collected in the second trimester of pregnancy.

DNA for the CDR3: TGCGCCAGCAGCTTGGAAGCGAGGGATGGCGGCTACACCTTC. This gives the protein CASSLEARDGGYTF. The J gene is TRBJ1-2, the V gene TRBV5-1; D not resolved. This CDR3 is 14 amino acids long. Trimming pared 0 bases from V and 8 bases from J, leaving 14 bases between. Germline-derived CDR1 and CDR2 are SGHRS and YFSETQ.